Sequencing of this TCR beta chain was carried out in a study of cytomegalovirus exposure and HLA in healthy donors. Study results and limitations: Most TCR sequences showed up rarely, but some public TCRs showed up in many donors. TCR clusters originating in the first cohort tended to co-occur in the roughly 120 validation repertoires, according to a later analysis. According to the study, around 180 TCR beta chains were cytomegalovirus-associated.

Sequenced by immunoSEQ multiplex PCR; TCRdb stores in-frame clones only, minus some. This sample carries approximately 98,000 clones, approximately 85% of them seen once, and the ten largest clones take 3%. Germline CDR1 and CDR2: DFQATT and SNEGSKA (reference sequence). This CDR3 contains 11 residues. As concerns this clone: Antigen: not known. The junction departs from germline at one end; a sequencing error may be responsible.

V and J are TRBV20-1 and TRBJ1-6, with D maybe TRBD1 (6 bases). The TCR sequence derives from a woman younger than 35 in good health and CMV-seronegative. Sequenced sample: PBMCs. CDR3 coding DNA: TGCAGTGCCCTCAGGGGATGGGGCCAGAACTTT. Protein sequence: CSALRGWGQNF.